The 29 T cell receptor beta chains reported below all come from one sample, sequenced in a study of control samples from healthy donors and cancer patients. The table came from immunoSEQ multiplex PCR; TCRdb's copy has only in-frame clones and leaves some out. The table shows 90,000 or so clones, with 84% occurring only once. The sequenced material came from PBMCs. These receptors came from a man between 70 and 80 years old with lung cancer.

V usage is TRBV9 and J usage is TRBJ2-3; a possible D gene is TRBD2 (7 bases). The CDR3 is 16 amino acids. In germline, CDR1 is SGDLS, CDR2 YYNGEE. The V end was cut by 0 bases, the J end by 4 bases, with 15 bases between. The DNA of the CDR3 is TGTGCCAGCAGCGTAGATCGTGGGGGGGCCTCAGATACGCAGTATTTT. The encoded protein is CASSVDRGGASDTQYF.

This clone was detected only once. The chain carries TRBV3-1 (or the pseudogene TRBV3-2) and TRBJ1-1; D may be TRBD1 (5 bases). This CDR3 spans 13 amino acids. Deletions cut 5 bases from V and 3 bases from J, with 10 bases between. CDR1 is LGHDT, CDR2 YNNKEL, per germline (reference sequence). CDR3 in DNA: TGTGCCAGCAGCTCAATACAGGACACTGAAGCTTTCTTT. This codes for CASSSIQDTEAFF.

The J gene is TRBJ1-6, the V gene TRBV5-1; TRBD1 matches 10 bases. The CDR3 covers 16 residues. J lost 10 bases, V lost 4 bases, and 11 bases had no gene match. The germline CDR1 and CDR2 sequences are SGHRS and YFSETQ. The CDR3 DNA sequence: TGCGCCAGCAGCCCCAGCACCGGACAGGGGGAATCACCCCTCCACTTT. It translates to CASSPSTGQGESPLHF.

The chain links TRBV23-1 to TRBJ1-2, with no clear D. TRBV23-1 is designated an ORF whose function remains uncertain. This CDR3 has 14 amino acids. Trimming stripped 6 bases from V and 2 bases from J, with 13 bases between. The CDR3 coding sequence is TGCGCCAGCAGAGAAATCGCTGGGAACTATGGCTACACCTTC. Translation gives CASREIAGNYGYTF.

The chain is built from TRBV5-4 and TRBJ1-4; 7 nucleotides align to TRBD1. Germline V CDR1 and CDR2: SGHNT, YYREEE (reference sequence). With 4 bases clipped from V and 7 bases from J, the junction kept 7 bases outside the gene matches. The CDR3 sequence is 14 residues long. Here the CDR3 reads CASSKDRTGEKLFF. CDR3 nucleotides: TGTGCCAGCAGCAAGGACAGGACGGGTGAAAAACTGTTTTTT.

The chain carries TRBV5-1 and TRBJ2-4, with TRBD2 matching 7 bases. This CDR3 region has 14 residues. Germline V gene data show CDR1 as SGHRS and CDR2 as YFSETQ. The trim removed 5 bases at V and 7 bases at J, leaving 9 bases unmatched. CDR3 residues: CASRPSPGGNIQYF. CDR3 coding DNA: TGCGCCAGCAGGCCGTCCCCCGGGGGGAACATTCAGTACTTC.

This clone was detected only once. This chain joins TRBV6-5 and TRBJ1-6; 7 bases align to TRBD1. Trimming took 2 bases from V and 8 from J; bases not matched to a gene: 3. The germline V gene encodes CDR1 MNHEY and CDR2 SVGAGI. The CDR3 has 14 amino acids. Here the CDR3 DNA reads TGTGCCAGCAGTTACAGGGGGCGCGATTCACCCCTCCACTTT. This gives the protein CASSYRGRDSPLHF.

V usage is TRBV9 and J usage is TRBJ2-4; 12 bases match TRBD1. CDR1 is SGDLS, CDR2 YYNGEE, per germline. The J segment lost 8 bases and the V segment lost 0 bases, leaving 6 bases of the junction unmatched. The CDR3 covers 16 residues. The CDR3 region is CASSVAGTGGLYIQYF. The DNA of the CDR3 is TGTGCCAGCAGCGTAGCAGGGACAGGGGGCTTGTACATTCAGTACTTC.

This rearrangement joins TRBV10-3 to TRBJ2-3; D gene unclear. Germline CDR1 reads ENHRY; CDR2 reads SYGVKD. The CDR3 length is 13 residues. V was pared by 1 base and J by 8 bases, with 10 bases between. The CDR3 coding sequence is TGTGCCATCAGTGAGTTTGAGCTGGGTACGCAGTATTTT. It yields the protein CAISEFELGTQYF.

The V gene is TRBV6-6, the J gene TRBJ1-5, with no clear D. Trimming pared 5 bases from V and 0 bases from J, leaving 8 bases between. CDR1 MNHNY and CDR2 SVGAGI come from the germline V gene (reference sequence). The CDR3 has 14 amino acids. The DNA of the CDR3 is TGTGCCAGCAGTCGGGCAAGTAGCAATCAGCCCCAGCATTTT. Translated: CASSRASSNQPQHF.

V is TRBV4-1 and J is TRBJ1-3; D uncertain. Germline CDR1 MGHRA, CDR2 YSYEKL. Between the trimmed V and J ends, which lost 5 bases and 0 bases, there was a span of 11 bases. The CDR3 is made up of 15 amino acids. The CDR3 loop reads CASSSGLASGNTIYF. As DNA, the CDR3 is TGCGCCAGCAGCTCCGGACTGGCCTCTGGAAACACCATATATTTT.

For this clone: One end of the junction fails to match germline, which may point to a read error. The same CDR3 also results from other DNA sequences found in this sample. The CDR3 spells CASSFGGTPGAPLHF. Written as DNA, the CDR3 is TGCGCCAGTAGTTTTGGGGGTACCCCGGGGGCACCCCTCCACTTT. This rearrangement joins TRBV19 to TRBJ1-6; a possible D gene is TRBD1 (5 bases). CDR3 length equals 15 residues. Germline assignment: CDR1 LNHDA and CDR2 SQIVND (reference sequence).

The J gene is TRBJ1-3, the V gene TRBV5-1; the D gene is possibly TRBD1 (6 bases). The CDR3 contains 16 residues. In germline, CDR1 is SGHRS, CDR2 YFSETQ. Trimming removed 4 bases at V and 3 bases at J, with 17 bases between. This CDR3 is CASSIGQPILGNTIYF. The DNA of the CDR3 is TGCGCCAGCAGCATCGGACAGCCAATTCTTGGAAACACCATATATTTT.

The chain employs TRBV18 and TRBJ2-1, with TRBD1 matching 7 bases. CDR3 size: 16 residues. Trimming at V came to 2 bases and at J to 3 bases, leaving 7 bases not matched to a gene. The germline V gene has CDR1 KGHSH and CDR2 LQKENI. The DNA of the CDR3 is TGTGCCAGCTCACCAATTAAGGCAGGGGGCTACAATGAGCAGTTCTTC. This codes for CASSPIKAGGYNEQFF.

Comments on this clone: An end of the junction differs from the germline gene, which may be a read error. The chain combines TRBV5-6 with TRBJ2-7; 9 bases are shared with TRBD2. Germline CDR1 is SGHDT and CDR2 is YYEEEE. The CDR3 sequence is 16 residues long. This chain's CDR3 is CARSSAGRGGIDEQYF. Written as DNA, the CDR3 is TGTGCCCGCAGCTCCGCGGGGCGGGGGGGGATTGACGAGCAGTACTTC. Full variable domain (remainder filled in from reference TRBV5-6 and TRBJ2-7): DAGVTQSPTHLIKTRGQQVTLRCSPKSGHDTVSWYQQALGQGPQFIFQYYEEEERQRGNFPDRFSGHQFPNYSSELNVNALLLGDSALYLCARSSAGRGGIDEQYFGPGTRLTVT.

The chain couples TRBV30 to TRBJ2-1; TRBD2 agrees at 9 bases. Per germline, CDR1 GTSNPN and CDR2 SVGIG (reference sequence). The trim removed 2 bases at V and 3 bases at J, leaving 8 bases unmatched. The CDR3 is 16 residues long. The CDR3 nucleotides read TGTGCCTGGAGTACCCTACGGCGGGGGGGCTACAATGAGCAGTTCTTC. Encoded protein: CAWSTLRRGGYNEQFF.

The rearrangement uses TRBV2 and TRBJ1-5, with TRBD1 matching over 7 bases. This CDR3 comprises 15 residues. Germline trimming cut 4 bases from V and 3 bases from J; bases unmatched to any gene: 6. Per the germline V gene, CDR1 is SNHLY and CDR2 is FYNNEI. The CDR3 loop reads CASSAGQYLNQPQHF. CDR3 bases: TGTGCCAGCAGTGCGGGACAGTACCTCAATCAGCCCCAGCATTTT. Looking up the rest from reference TRBV2 and TRBJ1-5 gives the full variable domain: EPEVTQTPSHQVTQMGQEVILRCVPISNHLYFYWYRQILGQKVEFLVSFYNNEISEKSEIFDDQFSVERPDGSNFTLKIRSTKLEDSAMYFCASSAGQYLNQPQHFGDGTRLSIL.

V and J are TRBV5-1 and TRBJ1-3; 12 nucleotides line up with TRBD1. The CDR3 has 17 residues. Losses at the gene ends were 4 bases for V and 4 bases for J; bases not matched to a gene: 9. Looked up from germline, CDR1 is SGHRS and CDR2 is YFSETQ. CDR3 sequence: CASSEPGQGAKGNTIYF. The CDR3 nucleotides read TGCGCCAGCAGCGAACCGGGACAGGGGGCGAAAGGAAACACCATATATTTT.

The chain employs TRBV15 and TRBJ1-2; D possibly corresponds to TRBD1 (5 bases). Trimming stripped 0 bases from V and 5 bases from J, with 10 bases between. Germline CDR1 reads LNHNV; CDR2 reads YYDKDF (reference sequence). The CDR3 consists of 14 residues. This CDR3 is CATSRDREVYGYTF. CDR3 bases: TGTGCCACCAGCAGAGACAGGGAGGTTTATGGCTACACCTTC.

The V call is TRBV7-9, the J call TRBJ2-5; 7 nucleotides align to TRBD2. Germline V lookup: CDR1 SEHNR, CDR2 FQNEAQ (reference sequence). This CDR3 contains 15 residues. V lost 5 bases and J lost 1; bases outside the gene matches: 7. This CDR3 is CASSKGREGQETQYF. The DNA of the CDR3 is TGTGCCAGCAGCAAGGGCAGGGAGGGCCAAGAGACCCAGTACTTC.

J is TRBJ1-4 and V is TRBV5-1; 7 positions match TRBD1. V gave up 0 bases and J gave up 2 bases; unmatched junction bases: 7. CDR1 and CDR2 (germline): SGHRS, YFSETQ. This CDR3 contains 17 residues. The CDR3 protein is CASSLDRGPGTNEKLFF. CDR3 DNA sequence: TGCGCCAGCAGCTTGGATAGGGGGCCGGGCACTAATGAAAAACTGTTTTTT. The full variable domain, its missing parts supplied by reference TRBV5-1 and TRBJ1-4, is KAGVTQTPRYLIKTRGQQVTLSCSPISGHRSVSWYQQTPGQGLQFLFEYFSETQRNKGNFPGRFSGRQFSNSRSEMNVSTLELGDSALYLCASSLDRGPGTNEKLFFGSGTQLSVL.

The chain has TRBV7-2 and TRBJ2-3, with D perhaps TRBD1 (6 bases). Between the trimmed V and J ends, which lost 1 base and 4 bases, there was a span of 15 bases. The germline gives CDR1 SGHTA, CDR2 FQGNSA. The CDR3 is 16 residues long. The CDR3 coding sequence is TGTGCCAGCAGCTTAGTTGTTGGCAGGGGCCCAGATACGCAGTATTTT. Amino acid sequence: CASSLVVGRGPDTQYF.

The CDR3 DNA follows: TGTGCCAGCCGGGAACTAAATGAAAAACTGTTTTTT. It specifies CASRELNEKLFF. This rearrangement joins TRBV2 to TRBJ1-4; D gene ambiguous. The V gene lost 8 bases and the J gene lost 5 bases, with 9 bases spanning the gap. Per the germline V gene, CDR1 is SNHLY and CDR2 is FYNNEI. The CDR3 has 12 amino acids.

This chain links TRBV5-6 with TRBJ2-5; a weak D match, TRBD2 (5 bases). The CDR3 is 14 residues long. Looked up from germline, CDR1 is SGHDT and CDR2 is YYEEEE. V shed 0 bases and J shed 3 bases, with 9 bases lying between them. CDR3 bases: TGTGCCAGCAGCTTGGACCAGAGGGAAGAGACCCAGTACTTC. Translated: CASSLDQREETQYF.

The rearrangement joins TRBV7-3 to TRBJ1-6; D call uncertain. V was pared by 8 bases and J by 4 bases, with 12 bases between. The CDR3 totals 14 residues. Germline lookup yields CDR1 SGHTA and CDR2 FQGTGA. The CDR3 DNA reads TGTGCCAGCGGTGTGGAGGGATATAATTCACCCCTCCACTTT. Translating it yields CASGVEGYNSPLHF.

The chain carries TRBV7-9 and TRBJ2-3; 7 bases are a match to TRBD2. CDR1 is SEHNR, CDR2 FQNEAQ, per germline (reference sequence). This CDR3 is built from 15 residues. V gave up 3 bases and J gave up 1 base; unmatched junction bases: 4. In DNA form, the CDR3 reads TGTGCCAGCAGCTTCCCCAGCGGGGGCACAGATACGCAGTATTTT. Translation: CASSFPSGGTDTQYF.

The genes are TRBV4-1 and TRBJ2-2; 8 bases line up with TRBD2. The J segment lost 0 bases and the V segment lost 4 bases, leaving 16 bases of the junction unmatched. The CDR3 totals 20 residues. Germline CDR1 is MGHRA and CDR2 is YSYEKL. CDR3 sequence (DNA): TGCGCCAGCAGCCCCTCGGCCAGCGGGGGCCTTATACCGAACACCGGGGAGCTGTTTTTT. This codes for CASSPSASGGLIPNTGELFF.

The chain employs TRBV6-2 or TRBV6-3 and TRBJ2-3; 12 bases are a match to TRBD2. Germline V lookup: CDR1 MNHEY, CDR2 SVGEGT. Trimming removed 2 bases from V and 7 bases from J; junction bases left unmatched: 19. The CDR3 length is 20 residues. The CDR3 sequence is CASSYPLAGGLRATIYTQYF. CDR3 sequence (DNA): TGTGCCAGCAGTTACCCCCTAGCGGGGGGGCTTCGGGCAACGATCTATACGCAGTATTTT.

This rearrangement joins TRBV6-6 to TRBJ1-1; D perhaps matches TRBD1 (5 bases). V lost 0 bases, J lost 6 bases, and 14 bases lay in between. There are 15 residues in the CDR3. The germline V gene encodes CDR1 MNHNY and CDR2 SVGAGI (reference sequence). This CDR3 reads CASSYSTGEVAEAFF. The CDR3 DNA follows: TGTGCCAGCAGTTACTCTACGGGGGAGGTCGCTGAAGCTTTCTTT.